This T cell receptor beta chain was recovered during a study of T-cell reconstitution after alpha-beta-depleted transplantation in children. Notes on the study in general: Surviving recipient T cells and thymic progenitors produced the high day-60 TCRbeta diversity seen in some patients. Newly generated T cells supplied most T-cell counts and diversity one year post-transplant. Several hundred expanded graft clones reportedly supplied alpha-beta T cells about two months after transplant.

CDR3 length: 11 residues. The V gene lost 5 bases and the J gene lost 5 bases, with 7 bases spanning the gap. Germline V gene data show CDR1 as DFQATT and CDR2 as SNEGSKA (reference sequence). To note about this clonotype: What it binds is not known.

As it was prepared, the TCRbeta library received unique molecular identifiers. TCRdb re-called the PCR reads with MiXCR, one entry per CDR3 protein. The table records about 240,000 distinct CDR3 sequences, over 20% of them present only once. The input for sequencing was PBMCs, taken before TCRalphabeta/CD19-depleted stem cell transplant. The TCR sequence derives from a girl aged 2-15 years with Fanconi anemia, due to receive a stem cell transplant. This chain joins TRBV20-1 and TRBJ2-1; D is perhaps TRBD1 or TRBD2 (5 bases each). This CDR3 reads CSARGDNEQFF. The CDR3, as DNA: TGCAGTGCTCGAGGGGACAATGAGCAGTTCTTC.